This TCR beta chain was captured in a study of blood T cell repertoires in COVID-19. Turning to the study itself: Spain, Italy and the United States supplied samples that represented acute and convalescent COVID-19. T cells, B-cell-depleted T cells, or PBMCs supplied cDNA or gDNA.

In the authors' workflow: Amplification of reference gene primers was used by the study to estimate nucleated cell counts. Data came from immunoSEQ multiplex PCR; TCRdb stores just in-frame clones and leaves some out. The V and J calls and clone size come from that table; D and trimming were worked out from the DNA. The table shows approximately 170,000 clones, with approximately 75% occurring only once. Trimming shortened V by 1 base and J by 6 bases, and 16 bases separated the two germline ends. The CDR3 is 15 residues long. Germline V gives CDR1 SGHRS, CDR2 YFSETQ. This clone was seen just once. This receptor was obtained from a human donor in a cohort sampled during active COVID-19. Sequencing used peripheral blood. This rearrangement joins TRBV5-1 to TRBJ1-1, with a possible D match to TRBD1 (5 bases). CDR3 DNA: TGCGCCAGCAGCTTGTCTTCCCGGGCGGGGGCTGAAGCTTTCTTT. Translation gives CASSLSSRAGAEAFF.